The rows below give T cell receptor beta chains drawn from one sample of a study of identical twins. TCRdb re-called the 5' RACE reads with MiXCR, one entry per CDR3 protein. The sample includes around 960,000 distinct CDR3 sequences, approximately 13% of them seen just once. The data also belong to a second study, concerning yellow fever vaccine responses in identical twins.

The sample was PBMCs. These receptor sequences come from a woman aged 18-29 years in good health. Each CDR3 is given with its conserved first and last residue. Each record gives: CDR3 length, D gene, clone size, V gene, J gene, CDR3 DNA, CDR3 protein. D genes are given only for firm matches. Only part of the rows carry a size: once, few, many, or a class if the clone is expanded.

14	TRBD2	.	TRBV18	TRBJ2-1	TGTGCCAGCTCACCTGCGGGGGGGCTCGGTGAGCAGTTCTTC	CASSPAGGLGEQFF
13	.	.	TRBV6-5	TRBJ1-2	TGTGCCAGCAGTTACCGGCCTTGGGATGGCTACACCTTC	CASSYRPWDGYTF
15	.	many	TRBV9	TRBJ1-3	TGTGCCAGCAGCGCCGACGCCAGCTCTGGAAACACCATATATTTT	CASSADASSGNTIYF
15	.	.	TRBV15	TRBJ2-1	TGTGCCACCAGCAATGACAGGAGAACCTACAATGAGCAGTTCTTC	CATSNDRRTYNEQFF
14	.	many	TRBV12-3/TRBV12-4	TRBJ2-1	TGTGCCAGCAGTTTAGCCAGGGCAGACAATGAGCAGTTCTTC	CASSLARADNEQFF
13	TRBD1	.	TRBV6-1	TRBJ1-2	TGTGCCAGCAGTCCTGACAGGGGCGGTGGCTACACCTTC	CASSPDRGGGYTF
13	TRBD2	many	TRBV10-2	TRBJ2-5	TGCGCCAGCAGGGTAGCGGGGGGAGAGACCCAGTACTTC	CASRVAGGETQYF
14	.	few	TRBV11-2	TRBJ2-1	TGTGCCAGCAGCCCCACTTTTTCCTACAATGAGCAGTTCTTC	CASSPTFSYNEQFF
15	TRBD1	.	TRBV18	TRBJ2-5	TGTGCCAGCTCATCAAACACAGGGGGCGCGGAGACCCAGTACTTC	CASSSNTGGAETQYF
17	TRBD1	few	TRBV7-2	TRBJ2-5	TGTGCCAGCAGCTTATATGCAGGGGGCGTCTCTCTCGAGACCCAGTACTTC	CASSLYAGGVSLETQYF
18	TRBD2	.	TRBV12-3/TRBV12-4	TRBJ2-2	TGTGCCAGCAACAAGGGACTAGCGGGGGGGCGCGGCACCGGGGAGCTGTTTTTT	CASNKGLAGGRGTGELFF
14	.	.	TRBV7-8	TRBJ1-5	TGTGCCAGCAGCCACGAGTCACATCCTCAGCCCCAGCATTTT	CASSHESHPQPQHF
15	.	few	TRBV10-3	TRBJ2-5	TGTGCCATCAGTGAGTCGACGACATTTCAAGAGACCCAGTACTTC	CAISESTTFQETQYF
17	TRBD1	many	TRBV14	TRBJ1-6	TGTGCCAGCAGCCAAAGCGGACAGGGCGCGAGAAATTCACCCCTCCACTTT	CASSQSGQGARNSPLHF
13	.	few	TRBV3-1	TRBJ2-3	TGTGCCAGCAGCCAAGAAATTTCCGGGACGGAGTATTTT	CASSQEISGTEYF
16	.	few	TRBV11-3	TRBJ2-1	TGTGCCAGCAGCCAGGACTCCCGATTGACCTACAATGAGCAGTTCTTC	CASSQDSRLTYNEQFF
15	.	.	TRBV7-6	TRBJ1-1	TGTGCCAGCAGCGCAACCGGGACCCCGGGGACTGAAGCTTTCTTT	CASSATGTPGTEAFF
15	.	few	TRBV28	TRBJ1-5	TGTGCCAGCAGTTTAATCAGTTTTAGCAATCAGCCCCAGCATTTT	CASSLISFSNQPQHF
16	.	few	TRBV7-9	TRBJ1-5	TGTGCCAGCAGCCTCGGGCTGGGGGAGCCTAATCAGCCCCAGCATTTT	CASSLGLGEPNQPQHF
14	.	few	TRBV5-1	TRBJ2-7	TGCGCCAGCAGCTTGAATACTGCGGGGAACGAGCAGTACTTC	CASSLNTAGNEQYF
16	TRBD1	.	TRBV7-6	TRBJ2-5	TGTGCCAGCAGCTTAGCTCCGGGACAGGGACAAGAGACCCAGTACTTC	CASSLAPGQGQETQYF
15	.	few	TRBV12-3/TRBV12-4	TRBJ2-7	TGTGCCAGCAGTTTTGGAGGGGCCGGTCTCTACGAGCAGTACTTC	CASSFGGAGLYEQYF
15	.	.	TRBV20-1	TRBJ2-2	TGCAGTGCTGCGCGCGCCTCTAGCCCCACCGGGGAGCTGTTTTTT	CSAARASSPTGELFF
12	.	few	TRBV12-3/TRBV12-4	TRBJ1-2	TGTGCCAGCAGTTTCGATGGATTGGGCTACACCTTC	CASSFDGLGYTF
17	TRBD2	.	TRBV29-1	TRBJ2-1	TGCAGCGCCCAGACTAGCGGGAGGACCCTCTTCTACAATGAGCAGTTCTTC	CSAQTSGRTLFYNEQFF
17	.	few	TRBV20-1	TRBJ2-3	TGCAGTGCTAGACGCGACTTTAGATTGCAGGGCACAGATACGCAGTATTTT	CSARRDFRLQGTDTQYF
15	TRBD2	many	TRBV12-3/TRBV12-4	TRBJ2-1	TGTGCCAGCAGCCCCAGCGGGAGGGCCTACAATGAGCAGTTCTTC	CASSPSGRAYNEQFF
15	.	many	TRBV28	TRBJ2-1	TGTGCCAGCAGTCCCCTAACGTTGAACTACAATGAGCAGTTCTTC	CASSPLTLNYNEQFF
16	TRBD2	many	TRBV5-1	TRBJ2-3	TGCGCCAGCAGCTTGGTTGCGGGAGAGAGCACAGATACGCAGTATTTT	CASSLVAGESTDTQYF
15	TRBD2	few	TRBV2	TRBJ2-2	TGTGCCAGCAGTAGTACTAGCGTTGTCACCGGGGAGCTGTTTTTT	CASSSTSVVTGELFF
14	.	.	TRBV12-3/TRBV12-4	TRBJ1-1	TGTGCCAGCAGTAATCGCGCGCTCAACACTGAAGCTTTCTTT	CASSNRALNTEAFF
17	TRBD1	few	TRBV6-5	TRBJ1-4	TGTGCCAGCAGTTACTCGTATATGGGACAGGGAAATGAAAAACTGTTTTTT	CASSYSYMGQGNEKLFF
16	.	few	TRBV3-1	TRBJ2-1	TGTGCCAGCAGCCCTCCCACGGGGGCTGGGAGGAATGAGCAGTTCTTC	CASSPPTGAGRNEQFF
15	.	.	TRBV28	TRBJ1-1	TGTGCCAGCAGTTTATTCGGCAGGGTAAGCACTGAAGCTTTCTTT	CASSLFGRVSTEAFF
15	.	few	TRBV20-1	TRBJ2-2	TGCAGTGCTAACCTAGACAATCGAGGCACCGGGGAGCTGTTTTTT	CSANLDNRGTGELFF
14	TRBD1	few	TRBV24-1	TRBJ2-3	TGTGCCACCGCCCCGGACAGGGTGGCAGATACGCAGTATTTT	CATAPDRVADTQYF
17	TRBD1	few	TRBV2	TRBJ1-1	TGTGCCAGCAGGGCCCCGGGACAGGGGGCAGCTAGGACTGAAGCTTTCTTT	CASRAPGQGAARTEAFF
14	.	few	TRBV10-3	TRBJ2-1	TGTGCCATCAGTGGAGGCGGGACCTACAATGAGCAGTTCTTC	CAISGGGTYNEQFF
17	TRBD2	.	TRBV5-1	TRBJ2-5	TGCGCCAGCAGCGGTCACCACGGAACTAGCGGACAAGAGACCCAGTACTTC	CASSGHHGTSGQETQYF
17	.	many	TRBV7-9	TRBJ2-2	TGTGCCAGCAGCTTAGGGCAGGGGATGATCAACACCGGGGAGCTGTTTTTT	CASSLGQGMINTGELFF
16	TRBD2	.	TRBV15	TRBJ2-2	TGTGCCACCGGACTAGCGCCCCTCGCGAACACCGGGGAGCTGTTTTTT	CATGLAPLANTGELFF
15	.	few	TRBV6-5	TRBJ2-5	TGTGCCAGCAGTTACCCCCCCGGGGGTCAAGAGACCCAGTACTTC	CASSYPPGGQETQYF
14	.	.	TRBV20-1	TRBJ2-7	TGCAGTGCTAGAGATATTGGGGGGTCAATCGAGCAGTACTTC	CSARDIGGSIEQYF
15	.	.	TRBV9	TRBJ2-2	TGTGCCAGCAGCGCTCAGGGTTTGAACACCGGGGAGCTGTTTTTT	CASSAQGLNTGELFF
19	TRBD1	.	TRBV5-1	TRBJ2-4	TGCGCCAGCAGCCTTCGGGACAGCAGACAATTAAGAGCCAAAAACATTCAGTACTTC	CASSLRDSRQLRAKNIQYF
20	TRBD2	few	TRBV6-1	TRBJ2-7	TGTGCCAGCAGTGCGACAGGGACAGGGACTAGCGGGAGGAGCTCCTACGAGCAGTACTTC	CASSATGTGTSGRSSYEQYF
12	.	few	TRBV3-1	TRBJ1-5	TGTGCCAGCAGCCCGGCCGGTCAGCCCCAGCATTTT	CASSPAGQPQHF
14	TRBD2	few	TRBV20-1	TRBJ2-1	TGCAGTGCTAAACCCCCCTCGGGGGGTGCTGGGCAGTTCTTC	CSAKPPSGGAGQFF
16	TRBD1	.	TRBV4-2	TRBJ2-5	TGTGCCAGCAGCCAAGAATTAACAGGGGCTCGGGAGACCCAGTACTTC	CASSQELTGARETQYF
13	.	many	TRBV10-3	TRBJ1-5	TGTGCCATCAGTGAGACCCCCCCGGAGCCCCAGCATTTT	CAISETPPEPQHF
16	TRBD1	few	TRBV6-5	TRBJ1-6	TGTGCCAGCAGTCACCGGGACAGGACGGAAAATTCACCCCTCCACTTT	CASSHRDRTENSPLHF
17	TRBD1	.	TRBV24-1	TRBJ2-5	TGTGCCACCAGTGAGAGGACGACAGGGGGCCATAGGGAGACCCAGTACTTC	CATSERTTGGHRETQYF
14	.	.	TRBV20-1	TRBJ1-5	TGCAGTGCTAGGAGGGTCGGTGGCAATCAGCCCCAGCATTTT	CSARRVGGNQPQHF
11	.	many	TRBV5-1	TRBJ1-1	TGCGCCAGCAGCTCGGACAGCGAAGCTTTCTTT	CASSSDSEAFF
13	.	few	TRBV12-3/TRBV12-4	TRBJ1-3	TGTGCCAGCAGTTTAGCGGGCAGCCCTCCCGTATATTTT	CASSLAGSPPVYF
16	TRBD2	.	TRBV20-1	TRBJ2-3	TGCAGTGCTAGAGATCCGCTAGCGGGAGATGTAAATACGCAGTATTTT	CSARDPLAGDVNTQYF
17	.	.	TRBV3-1	TRBJ2-1	TGTGCCAGCAGCCAACCGCGGGACCACGAATTCAGGGGGGAGCAGTTCTTC	CASSQPRDHEFRGEQFF
16	.	few	TRBV20-1	TRBJ2-5	TGCAGTGCTAGTTTCAAAGTGGTAACAGGGCAAGAGACCCAGTACTTC	CSASFKVVTGQETQYF
13	.	many	TRBV11-2	TRBJ2-3	TGTGCCAGCAGCTATTCGGGGTGGGATACGCAGTATTTT	CASSYSGWDTQYF